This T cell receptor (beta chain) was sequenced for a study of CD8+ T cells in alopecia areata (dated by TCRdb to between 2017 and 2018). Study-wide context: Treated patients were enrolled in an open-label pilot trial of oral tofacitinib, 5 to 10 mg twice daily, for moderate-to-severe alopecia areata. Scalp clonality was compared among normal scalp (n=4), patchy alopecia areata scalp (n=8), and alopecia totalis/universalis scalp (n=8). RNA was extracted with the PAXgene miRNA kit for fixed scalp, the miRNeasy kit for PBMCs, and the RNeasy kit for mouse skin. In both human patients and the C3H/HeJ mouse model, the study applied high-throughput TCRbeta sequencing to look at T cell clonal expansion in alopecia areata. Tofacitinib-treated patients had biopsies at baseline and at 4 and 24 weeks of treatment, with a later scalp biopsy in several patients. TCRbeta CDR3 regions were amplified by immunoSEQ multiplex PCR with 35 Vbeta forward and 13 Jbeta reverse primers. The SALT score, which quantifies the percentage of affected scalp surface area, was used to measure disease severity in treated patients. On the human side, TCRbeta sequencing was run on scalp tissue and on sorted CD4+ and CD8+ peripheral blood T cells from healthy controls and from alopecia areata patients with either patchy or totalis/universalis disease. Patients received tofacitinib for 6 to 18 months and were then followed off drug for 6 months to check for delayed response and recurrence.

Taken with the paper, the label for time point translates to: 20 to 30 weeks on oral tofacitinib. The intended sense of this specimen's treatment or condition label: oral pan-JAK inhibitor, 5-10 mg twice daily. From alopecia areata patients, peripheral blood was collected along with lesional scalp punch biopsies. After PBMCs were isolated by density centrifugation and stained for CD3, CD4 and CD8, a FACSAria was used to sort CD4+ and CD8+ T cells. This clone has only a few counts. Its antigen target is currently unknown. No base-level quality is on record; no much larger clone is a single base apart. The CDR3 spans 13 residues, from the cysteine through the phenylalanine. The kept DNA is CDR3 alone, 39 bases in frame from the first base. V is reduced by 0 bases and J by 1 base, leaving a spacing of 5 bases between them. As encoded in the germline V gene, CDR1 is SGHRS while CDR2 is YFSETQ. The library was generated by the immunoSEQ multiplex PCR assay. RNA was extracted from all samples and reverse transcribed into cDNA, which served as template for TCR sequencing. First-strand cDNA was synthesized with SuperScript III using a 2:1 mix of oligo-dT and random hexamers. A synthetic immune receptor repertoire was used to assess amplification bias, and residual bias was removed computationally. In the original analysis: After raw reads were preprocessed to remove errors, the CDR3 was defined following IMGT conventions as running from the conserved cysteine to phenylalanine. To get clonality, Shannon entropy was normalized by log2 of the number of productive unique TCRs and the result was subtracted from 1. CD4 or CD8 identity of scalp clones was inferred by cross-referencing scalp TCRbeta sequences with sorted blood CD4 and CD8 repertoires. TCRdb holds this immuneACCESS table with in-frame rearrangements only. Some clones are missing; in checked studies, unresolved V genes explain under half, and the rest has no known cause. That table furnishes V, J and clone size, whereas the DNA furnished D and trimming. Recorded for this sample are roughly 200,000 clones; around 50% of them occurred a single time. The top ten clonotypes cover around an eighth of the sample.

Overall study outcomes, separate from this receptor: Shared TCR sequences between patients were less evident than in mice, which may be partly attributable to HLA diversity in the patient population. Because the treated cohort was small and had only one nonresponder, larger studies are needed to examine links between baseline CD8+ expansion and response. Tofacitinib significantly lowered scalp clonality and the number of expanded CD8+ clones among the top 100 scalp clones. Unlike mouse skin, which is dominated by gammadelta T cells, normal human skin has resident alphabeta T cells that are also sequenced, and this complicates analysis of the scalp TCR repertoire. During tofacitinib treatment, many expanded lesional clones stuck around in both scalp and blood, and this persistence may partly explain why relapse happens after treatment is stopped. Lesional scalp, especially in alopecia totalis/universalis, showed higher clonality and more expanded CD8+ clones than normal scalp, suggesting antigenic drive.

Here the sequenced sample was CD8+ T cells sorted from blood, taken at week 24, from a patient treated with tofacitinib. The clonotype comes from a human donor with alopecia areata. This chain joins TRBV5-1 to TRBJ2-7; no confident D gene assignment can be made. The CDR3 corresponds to CASSLDRSYEQYF. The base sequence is TGCGCCAGCAGCTTGGACCGGTCCTACGAGCAGTACTTC. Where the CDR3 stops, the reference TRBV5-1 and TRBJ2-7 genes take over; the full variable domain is KAGVTQTPRYLIKTRGQQVTLSCSPISGHRSVSWYQQTPGQGLQFLFEYFSETQRNKGNFPGRFSGRQFSNSRSEMNVSTLELGDSALYLCASSLDRSYEQYFGPGTRLTVT.